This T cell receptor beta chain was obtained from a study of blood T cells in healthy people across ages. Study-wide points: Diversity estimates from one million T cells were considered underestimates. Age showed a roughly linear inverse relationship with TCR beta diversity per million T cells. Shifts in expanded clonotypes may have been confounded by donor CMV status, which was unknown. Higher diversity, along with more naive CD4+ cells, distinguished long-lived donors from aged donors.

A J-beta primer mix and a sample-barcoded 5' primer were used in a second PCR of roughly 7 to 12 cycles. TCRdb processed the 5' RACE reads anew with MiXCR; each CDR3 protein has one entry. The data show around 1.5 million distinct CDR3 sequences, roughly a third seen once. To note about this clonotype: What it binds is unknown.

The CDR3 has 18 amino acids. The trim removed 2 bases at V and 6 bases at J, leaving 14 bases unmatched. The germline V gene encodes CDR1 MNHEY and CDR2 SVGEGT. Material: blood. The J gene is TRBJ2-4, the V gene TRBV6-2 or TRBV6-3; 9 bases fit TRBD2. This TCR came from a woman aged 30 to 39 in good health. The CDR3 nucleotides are TGTGCCAGCAGTTACAGCGGGGGGACCCCGGGAGGTGGAAACATTCAGTACTTC. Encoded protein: CASSYSGGTPGGGNIQYF.